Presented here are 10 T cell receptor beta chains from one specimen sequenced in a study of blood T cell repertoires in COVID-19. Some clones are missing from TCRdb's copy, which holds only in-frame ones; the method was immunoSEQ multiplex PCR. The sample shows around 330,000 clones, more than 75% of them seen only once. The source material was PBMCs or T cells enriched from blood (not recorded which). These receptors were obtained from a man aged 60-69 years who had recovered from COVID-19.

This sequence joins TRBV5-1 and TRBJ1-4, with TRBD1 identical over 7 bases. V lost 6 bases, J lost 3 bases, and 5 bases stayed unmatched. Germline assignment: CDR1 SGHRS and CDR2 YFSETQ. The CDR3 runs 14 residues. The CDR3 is CASTTGQPNEKLFF. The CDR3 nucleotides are TGCGCCAGCACCACGGGACAGCCTAATGAAAAACTGTTTTTT. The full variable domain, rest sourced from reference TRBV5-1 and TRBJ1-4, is KAGVTQTPRYLIKTRGQQVTLSCSPISGHRSVSWYQQTPGQGLQFLFEYFSETQRNKGNFPGRFSGRQFSNSRSEMNVSTLELGDSALYLCASTTGQPNEKLFFGSGTQLSVL.

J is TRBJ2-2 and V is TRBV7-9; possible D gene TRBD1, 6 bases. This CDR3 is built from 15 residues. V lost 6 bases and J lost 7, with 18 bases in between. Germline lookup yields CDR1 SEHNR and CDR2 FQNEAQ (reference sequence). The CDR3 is CASRKQGSIGGELFF. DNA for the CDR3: TGTGCCAGCAGAAAACAGGGTTCTATTGGCGGGGAGCTGTTTTTT.

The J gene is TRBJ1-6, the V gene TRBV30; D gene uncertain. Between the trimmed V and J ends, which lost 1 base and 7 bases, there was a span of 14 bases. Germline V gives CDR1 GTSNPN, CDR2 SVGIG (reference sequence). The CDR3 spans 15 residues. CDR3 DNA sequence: TGTGCCTGGAGTGCTGTGGGCAGAAAGAATTCACCCCTCCACTTT. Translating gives CAWSAVGRKNSPLHF. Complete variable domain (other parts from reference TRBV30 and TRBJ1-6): SQTIHQWPATLVQPVGSPLSLECTVEGTSNPNLYWYRQAAGRGLQLLFYSVGIGQISSEVPQNLSASRPQDRQFILSSKKLLLSDSGFYLCAWSAVGRKNSPLHFGNGTRLTVT.

The CDR3 DNA follows: TGTGCCAGCAGCTGGACAGGGGAAGTAGAAAATGGCTACACCTTC. This encodes CASSWTGEVENGYTF. The V and J genes are TRBV11-3 and TRBJ1-2; 9 bases are a match to TRBD1. Germline trimming cut 4 bases from V and 6 bases from J; bases unmatched to any gene: 9. The CDR3 is 15 residues long. Germline lookup yields CDR1 SGHNT and CDR2 YENEEA.

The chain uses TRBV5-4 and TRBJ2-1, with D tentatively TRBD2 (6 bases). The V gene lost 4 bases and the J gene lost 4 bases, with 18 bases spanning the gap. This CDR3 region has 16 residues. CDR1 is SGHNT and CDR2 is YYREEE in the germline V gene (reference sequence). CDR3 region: CASSPPLAPLYNEQFF. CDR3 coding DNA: TGTGCCAGCAGCCCCCCTCTAGCGCCCCTTTACAATGAGCAGTTCTTC.

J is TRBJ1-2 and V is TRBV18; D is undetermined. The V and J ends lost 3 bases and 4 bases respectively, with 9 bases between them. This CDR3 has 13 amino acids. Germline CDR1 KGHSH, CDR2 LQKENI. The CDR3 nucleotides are TGTGCCAGCTCACCCGCCCAGGTCTATGGCTACACCTTC. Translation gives CASSPAQVYGYTF.

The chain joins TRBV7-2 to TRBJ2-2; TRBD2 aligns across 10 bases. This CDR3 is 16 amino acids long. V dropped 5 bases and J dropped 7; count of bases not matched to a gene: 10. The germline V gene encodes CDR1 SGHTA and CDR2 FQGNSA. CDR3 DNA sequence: TGTGCCAGCAGCCCAGGGGGACTAGCGACGGGCGGGGAGCTGTTTTTT. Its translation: CASSPGGLATGGELFF.

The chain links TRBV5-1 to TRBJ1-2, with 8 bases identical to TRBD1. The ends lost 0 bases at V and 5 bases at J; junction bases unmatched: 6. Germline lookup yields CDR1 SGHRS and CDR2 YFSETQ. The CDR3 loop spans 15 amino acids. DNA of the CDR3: TGCGCCAGCAGCTTGGTTTCCGGGACAGGTTATGGCTACACCTTC. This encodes CASSLVSGTGYGYTF. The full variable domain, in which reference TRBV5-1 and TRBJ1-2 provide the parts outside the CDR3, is KAGVTQTPRYLIKTRGQQVTLSCSPISGHRSVSWYQQTPGQGLQFLFEYFSETQRNKGNFPGRFSGRQFSNSRSEMNVSTLELGDSALYLCASSLVSGTGYGYTFGSGTRLTVV.

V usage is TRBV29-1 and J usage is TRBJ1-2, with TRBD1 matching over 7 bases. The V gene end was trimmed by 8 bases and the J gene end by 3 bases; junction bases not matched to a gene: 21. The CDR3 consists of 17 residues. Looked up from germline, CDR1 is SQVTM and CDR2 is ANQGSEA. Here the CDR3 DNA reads TGCAGCTCATGGTGGGGTGACAGGGCGTCAAAGGACTATGGCTACACCTTC. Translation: CSSWWGDRASKDYGYTF.

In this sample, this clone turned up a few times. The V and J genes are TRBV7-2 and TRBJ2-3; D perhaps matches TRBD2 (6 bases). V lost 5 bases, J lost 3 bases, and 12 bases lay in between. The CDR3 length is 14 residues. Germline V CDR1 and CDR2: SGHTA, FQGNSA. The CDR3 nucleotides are TGTGCCAGCAGCCCGGGACTGGAAACAGATACGCAGTATTTT. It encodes CASSPGLETDTQYF. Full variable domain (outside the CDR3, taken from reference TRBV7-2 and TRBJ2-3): GAGVSQSPSNKVTEKGKDVELRCDPISGHTALYWYRQSLGQGLEFLIYFQGNSAPDKSGLPSDRFSAERTGGSVSTLTIQRTQQEDSAVYLCASSPGLETDTQYFGPGTRLTVL.